Presented here are 2 T cell receptor beta chains from one specimen sequenced in a study of shared clonotypes between healthy human individuals. The table came from immunoSEQ multiplex PCR; TCRdb's copy has only in-frame clones and leaves some out. This sample carries about 1 million clones, around 74% of them seen once, and the ten largest clones take approximately 1.3%. The sequencing input was memory CD4+ T cells sorted from blood. Noted subset: CD45RA-negative fraction. These receptors all stem from a man younger than 30 in good health.

The DNA of the CDR3 is TGTGCCTGGATGGACTCCTCTGATTCACCCCTCCACTTT. It codes for CAWMDSSDSPLHF. V is TRBV30 and J is TRBJ1-6; unclear D gene. The germline V gene has CDR1 GTSNPN and CDR2 SVGIG (reference sequence). This CDR3 has 13 amino acids. With 4 bases removed from V and 8 bases from J, the gap between germline ends came to 12 bases.

V and J are TRBV19 and TRBJ2-6; TRBD1 matches 8 bases. Per the germline V gene, CDR1 is LNHDA and CDR2 is SQIVND (reference sequence). This CDR3 region has 17 residues. V shed 1 base, J shed 1 base, and the junction held 3 bases outside the gene matches. The CDR3 region has the DNA TGTGCCAGTAGTATAGGAAACAGGGGGTCTGGGGCCAACGTCCTGACTTTC. Residues: CASSIGNRGSGANVLTF.